Below are 5 T cell receptor beta chains sequenced from a single sample in a study of immune evolution from preneoplasia to lung adenocarcinoma (dated by TCRdb to 2020 to 2023). Preparation of the library involved the immunoSEQ multiplex PCR assay. Here the immuneACCESS table is served through TCRdb, limited to in-frame sequences with V and J called. Missing clones are a known gap in these copies; in checked studies unresolved V genes cover under half, and the rest lacks a known reason. For this sample the table gives 6,500 to 10,000 clones, of which about four fifths were detected only once. Jointly, the top ten make up 2% to 2.5% of the sample. The sequenced sample consisted of FFPE invasive lung adenocarcinoma tissue. The cell subset or site label for this specimen denotes: frankly invasive lung adenocarcinoma (ADC). The receptors shown here come from a person aged 50-75 years with lung adenocarcinoma.

This clone was seen a few times. V usage is TRBV5-4 and J usage is TRBJ2-7, with D perhaps matching TRBD1 or TRBD2 (7 bases each). The CDR3 extends over 14 amino acids. Deletions cut 4 bases from V and 7 bases from J, with 18 bases between. Germline-derived CDR1 and CDR2 are SGHNT and YYREEE (reference sequence). The CDR3 is CASSQGGSRREQYF. The CDR3 DNA follows: TGTGCCAGCAGCCAGGGGGGGAGCCGGAGGGAGCAGTACTTC.

V and J are TRBV5-1 and TRBJ2-1; D is unresolved. V was pared by 0 bases and J by 10 bases, with 14 bases between. The CDR3 runs 14 residues. Germline V gene sequence: CDR1 SGHRS, CDR2 YFSETQ. CDR3 amino acids: CASSLALDLGEQFF. The CDR3 nucleotides are TGCGCCAGCAGCTTGGCCTTAGACCTCGGGGAGCAGTTCTTC.

The chain uses TRBV28 and TRBJ2-7, with 12 nucleotides matching TRBD2. The germline V gene has CDR1 MDHEN and CDR2 SYDVKM. The CDR3 is made up of 15 amino acids. Trimming cost V 5 bases and J 0 bases; bases outside gene matches: 2. This chain's CDR3 is CASSGLAGSSYEQYF. CDR3 coding DNA: TGTGCCAGCAGTGGACTAGCGGGAAGCTCCTACGAGCAGTACTTC.

CDR3 coding DNA: TGTGCCAGCAGCTATAGCAATCAGCCCCAGCATTTT. It encodes CASSYSNQPQHF. This chain connects TRBV13 to TRBJ1-5, with D hard to call. The CDR3 totals 12 residues. Trimming took off 4 bases at V and 0 bases at J, with 1 base between the two ends. CDR1 and CDR2 from the germline V gene are PRHDT and FYEKMQ (reference sequence).

This clone was seen a single time. The rearrangement uses TRBV9 and TRBJ2-3; no clear D gene. V dropped 0 bases and J dropped 0 bases, with 8 bases sitting between them. Germline lookup yields CDR1 SGDLS and CDR2 YYNGEE. The CDR3 runs 15 residues. The CDR3 nucleotides read TGTGCCAGCAGCGTAGGAGCGACTAGCACAGATACGCAGTATTTT. Amino acid sequence: CASSVGATSTDTQYF.